This is a list of T cell receptor beta chains from one sample in a study of OX40 agonist ivuxolimab in advanced cancers. The method was immunoSEQ multiplex PCR; TCRdb's version includes in-frame clones alone and lacks a portion of them. The data contain fewer than 85,000 clones, around 86% of them seen just once; the ten biggest clones take up under 0.55%. The sample was CD4+ or CD8+ T cells sorted from blood, taken in a trial of the OX40 agonist ivuxolimab. These receptors were collected from an adult with an advanced solid tumor such as melanoma, head and neck, liver or kidney cancer. Both conserved end residues are part of each CDR3. A D gene is named only where the DNA matches it firmly. Clone size is not always given. Where it is, it says once, few, many or a class for expanded clones.

v_gene	abundance	d_gene	j_gene	CDR3nt	CDR3aa
TRBV7-2	-	TRBD1	TRBJ1-2	TGTGCCAGCAGATACATCCGGGACAGGCCCTTCTATGGCTACACCTTC	CASRYIRDRPFYGYTF
TRBV21-1	once	-	TRBJ2-2	TGTGCCAGCAGCAACCCCCCCGGACAGGAAGTAACGAACACCGGGGAGCTGTTTTTT	CASSNPPGQEVTNTGELFF
TRBV19	-	TRBD1	TRBJ1-6	TGTGCCAGTACCTCGGGACAGGGGTGGTCACCCCTCCACTTT	CASTSGQGWSPLHF
TRBV7-2	-	TRBD2	TRBJ2-3	TGTGCCAGCAGCCCCACCCGGGGGGTTAGCACAGATACGCAGTATTTT	CASSPTRGVSTDTQYF
TRBV10-3	-	-	TRBJ2-1	TGTGCCATCGAAGGAGGGGGGGATGAGCAGTTCTTC	CAIEGGGDEQFF
TRBV10-3	-	-	TRBJ2-6	TGTGCCATCAGTGGGATGACAGGGAGGGGTTCTACTGGGGCCAACGTCCTGACTTTC	CAISGMTGRGSTGANVLTF
TRBV27	-	-	TRBJ1-5	TGTGCCAGCATTTCAGGGCAACAGCCCCAGCATTTT	CASISGQQPQHF
TRBV9	-	-	TRBJ1-2	TGTGCCAGCAGCGTAGATCAGGGATACTATGGCTACACCTTC	CASSVDQGYYGYTF
TRBV9	-	-	TRBJ2-7	TGTGCCAGCAGCCCTCCGGCCGGACAGCGAACCTACGAGCAGTACTTC	CASSPPAGQRTYEQYF
TRBV5-1	-	TRBD1	TRBJ2-1	TGCGCCAGCAGCAGCGGACAGGGGGTCAATGAGCAGTTCTTC	CASSSGQGVNEQFF
TRBV29-1	-	-	TRBJ2-7	TGCAGCGTTGGGACGGTCTACGAGCAGTACTTC	CSVGTVYEQYF
TRBV10-3	-	TRBD1	TRBJ2-1	TGTGCCATCAGTGCAGGACAGGGGAAAGGCGAGCAGTTCTTC	CAISAGQGKGEQFF
TRBV7-2	once	-	TRBJ2-6	TGTGCCAGCAGCTTAGATTCTTCTGGGGCCAACGTCCTGACTTTC	CASSLDSSGANVLTF
TRBV6-1	-	-	TRBJ2-7	TGTGCCGCGGCCCCGAGGGGCTACGAGCAGTACTTC	CAAAPRGYEQYF
TRBV18	-	TRBD1	TRBJ2-5	TGTGCCAGCTCTCCGGGACAGAAGGGGGTTGAGACCCAGTACTTC	CASSPGQKGVETQYF
TRBV9	-	TRBD2	TRBJ2-1	TGTGCCAGCAGACCCAGCGGGAGCTCCTACAATGAGCAGTTCTTC	CASRPSGSSYNEQFF
TRBV27	-	-	TRBJ2-7	TGTGCCAGCAGTTTGGACAGATACGAGCAGTACTTC	CASSLDRYEQYF
TRBV11-2	-	-	TRBJ1-1	TGTGCCAGCAGCCTCTGGGGGACTGAAGCTTTCTTT	CASSLWGTEAFF
TRBV6-6	-	TRBD1	TRBJ1-1	TGTGCCAGCAGTTACCCGGGACAGGAGATCACTGAAGCTTTCTTT	CASSYPGQEITEAFF
TRBV10-3	-	TRBD1	TRBJ2-3	TGTGCCATCAGTGAGTGGACAGGGTCAGATACGCAGTATTTT	CAISEWTGSDTQYF
TRBV7-2	-	TRBD1	TRBJ1-3	TGTGCCAGCAGCCAATTGACAGGGGGACTCTCTGGAAACACCATATATTTT	CASSQLTGGLSGNTIYF
TRBV6-1	-	-	TRBJ1-3	TGTGCCAGCACTGAAAACACCATATATTTT	CASTENTIYF
TRBV25-1	-	-	TRBJ1-3	TGTGCCAGCAGGACCTCTGGAAACACCATATATTTT	CASRTSGNTIYF
TRBV15	-	-	TRBJ1-5	TGTGCCACCAGCAGAGATGGCCAGATTAATCAGCCCCAGCATTTT	CATSRDGQINQPQHF
TRBV6-5	-	-	TRBJ2-6	TGTGCCAGCAGTTTACTTTCGGGGTCTGGGGCCAACGTCCTGACTTTC	CASSLLSGSGANVLTF
TRBV25-1	-	-	TRBJ1-4	TGTGCCAGCAGTATTGAGGGGGGAAGGGTTGAAAAACTGTTTTTT	CASSIEGGRVEKLFF
TRBV28	-	TRBD2	TRBJ2-3	TGTGCCAGCAGTCCCTCGGGACTAGCGGGGGGACTATACACAGATACGCAGTATTTT	CASSPSGLAGGLYTDTQYF
TRBV9	once	TRBD1	TRBJ1-2	TGTGCCAGCAGCGTAGACAGGGGCCTTCAGAGCGGCTACACCTTC	CASSVDRGLQSGYTF
TRBV7-9	-	TRBD2	TRBJ2-7	TGTGCCAGCAGCTTAGGGGGGAGCGGGGGCGAGCAGTACTTC	CASSLGGSGGEQYF
TRBV6-1	few	-	TRBJ1-5	TGTGCCAGCAGTGAAGCGCAGGGGAATCAGCCCCAGCATTTT	CASSEAQGNQPQHF
TRBV27	-	TRBD2	TRBJ2-3	TGTGCCAGCGCGGGAGGTGGGCGGGGGCACACAGATACGCAGTATTTT	CASAGGGRGHTDTQYF
TRBV27	-	TRBD2	TRBJ2-3	TGTGCCAGCAGTTTTAGCGGGGGGGGTGCAGATACGCAGTATTTT	CASSFSGGGADTQYF
TRBV18	-	-	TRBJ2-2	TGTGCCAGCTCACAACAGAGGGGTACCACCGGGGAGCTGTTTTTT	CASSQQRGTTGELFF
TRBV6-6	-	TRBD2	TRBJ2-5	TGTGCCAGCAGTTACTCGGGCGGGAGGGCCGGTGAGACCCAGTACTTC	CASSYSGGRAGETQYF
TRBV6-1	-	-	TRBJ2-7	TGTGCCAGCACCCTCCCCGGATCCTACGAGCAGTACTTC	CASTLPGSYEQYF
TRBV30	-	-	TRBJ1-2	TGTGCCTGGAGTGTATATGGGGCGAATGGCTACACCTTC	CAWSVYGANGYTF
TRBV5-1	once	-	TRBJ2-7	TGCGCCAGCAGTATACAGGGCGGGGAGCAGTACTTC	CASSIQGGEQYF
TRBV5-4	-	-	TRBJ1-2	TGTGCCAGCAGCTTGGGGTTGAACTATGGCTACACCTTC	CASSLGLNYGYTF
TRBV5-4	medium-sized	TRBD2	TRBJ2-1	TGTGCCAGCAGCTTGGACCAGCGGGGGAACAATGAGCAGTTCTTC	CASSLDQRGNNEQFF
TRBV6-1	-	-	TRBJ2-1	TGTGCCAGCAGTGAAAACGGCTGGGGCGATGAGCAGTTCTTC	CASSENGWGDEQFF
TRBV30	-	TRBD2	TRBJ2-1	TGTGCCTGGAGTGGTGGGACTAGCGGGAGTCAGTATGAGCAGTTCTTC	CAWSGGTSGSQYEQFF
TRBV27	-	TRBD2	TRBJ2-3	TGTGCCAGCAGTCCGGGGACTAGCGGGGGGTTTCAGACAGATACGCAGTATTTT	CASSPGTSGGFQTDTQYF
TRBV30	-	-	TRBJ1-4	TGTGCCTGGTCACCTGTGGGAATAGGGGAAAAACTGTTTTTT	CAWSPVGIGEKLFF
TRBV27	-	TRBD1	TRBJ1-3	TGTGCCAGCGGTCCGGGGACAGGGGCCTTCCGCTCTGGAAACACCATATATTTT	CASGPGTGAFRSGNTIYF
TRBV10-3	-	TRBD1	TRBJ2-7	TGTGCCATCAGTGAGTCGAAACTAGGGGGCGTGGAGCACGAGCAGTACTTC	CAISESKLGGVEHEQYF
TRBV2	-	TRBD1	TRBJ2-1	TGTGCCAGCAGTGAGGGGGACAGGGGACGCAATGAGCAGTTCTTC	CASSEGDRGRNEQFF
TRBV7-2	-	-	TRBJ2-5	TGTGCCAGCAGCTTAGCGATAGCTGAGACCCAGTACTTC	CASSLAIAETQYF
TRBV7-2	-	TRBD1	TRBJ2-5	TGTGCCAGCAGCTTCTCCCGGGACAGGGTAGAGACCCAGTACTTC	CASSFSRDRVETQYF
TRBV13	-	TRBD1	TRBJ1-1	TGTGCCAGCAGACTCCGGGACAGGGGGCCCACTGAAGCTTTCTTT	CASRLRDRGPTEAFF
TRBV30	once	TRBD1	TRBJ1-6	TGTGCCTGGAGATTCCCCGGGACAGGGGCCAATTCACCCCTCCACTTT	CAWRFPGTGANSPLHF